These T cell receptor beta chains were read from a single sample in a study of blood T cell repertoires in COVID-19. TCRdb's copy holds only in-frame clones and misses some; the assay was immunoSEQ multiplex PCR. The sample lists 120,000 or so clones; nearly 90% were seen once. Material: peripheral blood. The source of these receptors is a human donor in a cohort sampled during active COVID-19. Both conserved end residues are part of each CDR3. A D gene is named only where the DNA matches it firmly. For some rows the clone size is stated as once, few or many, or as a class when expanded; others skip it.

abundance | j_gene | d_gene | v_gene | CDR3nt | CDR3aa
. | TRBJ1-2 | TRBD1 | TRBV27 | TGTGCCAGCAGTTTCGGACAGGGGGGATATGGCTACACCTTC | CASSFGQGGYGYTF
. | TRBJ2-1 | . | TRBV5-4 | TGTGCCAGCAGCCGCCCGGTCCAGGGGACCTACAATGAGCAGTTCTTC | CASSRPVQGTYNEQFF
. | TRBJ2-1 | . | TRBV7-2 | TGTGCCAGCAGCTCACACCGGGAGTCGGAGCAGTTCTTC | CASSSHRESEQFF
. | TRBJ2-7 | TRBD1 | TRBV5-4 | TGTGCCAGCAGCTTGGGTGGGACAGGGAGTGGCGAGCAGTACTTC | CASSLGGTGSGEQYF
. | TRBJ1-5 | TRBD1 | TRBV7-2 | TGTGCCAGCAGCCTGGGACAGGTGTATCAGCCCCAGCATTTT | CASSLGQVYQPQHF
. | TRBJ1-1 | TRBD1 | TRBV18 | TGTGCCAGCTCACCAGCAGGGGGACCTGAAGCTTTCTTT | CASSPAGGPEAFF
. | TRBJ2-1 | . | TRBV5-5 | TGTGCCAGCAGCTTGGTTGGCAGTGCCTACAATGAGCAGTTCTTC | CASSLVGSAYNEQFF
. | TRBJ1-1 | . | TRBV7-9 | TGTGCCAGCAGCGTACAGCCTTTGAACACTGAAGCTTTCTTT | CASSVQPLNTEAFF
few | TRBJ1-5 | . | TRBV4-1 | TGCGCCAGCAGCCAAGTCGGACGCGGGGATCAGCCCCAGCATTTT | CASSQVGRGDQPQHF
. | TRBJ1-5 | TRBD1 | TRBV18 | TGTGCCAGCTCACCAGAAGGGACAGGGGTGTCCCAGCATTTT | CASSPEGTGVSQHF
once | TRBJ2-1 | TRBD1 | TRBV5-1 | TGCGCCAGCAGCTTGGCCGGAGGACAGGGCTACAATGAGCAGTTCTTC | CASSLAGGQGYNEQFF
. | TRBJ2-5 | TRBD1 | TRBV7-3 | TGTGCCAGCAGCCGGACAGGGCAAGAGACCCAGTACTTC | CASSRTGQETQYF
few | TRBJ1-5 | . | TRBV18 | TGTGCCAGCTCACTACAGGATCGGAATCAGCCCCAGCATTTT | CASSLQDRNQPQHF
. | TRBJ2-5 | TRBD2 | TRBV5-1 | TGCGCCAGCAGCGCGGCGGGGGGTCGGTCCCAAGAGACCCAGTACTTC | CASSAAGGRSQETQYF
. | TRBJ1-1 | TRBD1 | TRBV29-1 | TGCAGCGTTGAGGGGGGACAGTCGTTCATGAACACTGAAGCTTTCTTT | CSVEGGQSFMNTEAFF
. | TRBJ2-5 | TRBD2 | TRBV7-9 | TGTGCCAGCAGCTCTTTCGGACTAGCGGGATCCGGGTTCAGAGAGACCCAGTACTTC | CASSSFGLAGSGFRETQYF
. | TRBJ2-6 | . | TRBV7-9 | TGTGCCAGCAGCGCCTTGGCCGGGAACTCTGGGGCCAACGTCCTGACTTTC | CASSALAGNSGANVLTF
. | TRBJ1-2 | . | TRBV5-1 | TGCGCCAGCAGCTTGGCCGCAGGCGTGAACTATGGCTACACCTTC | CASSLAAGVNYGYTF
. | TRBJ2-1 | . | TRBV6-1 | TGTGCCAGCAGTGATGGCCGGGAGTTAGTCTACAATGAGCAGTTCTTC | CASSDGRELVYNEQFF
once | TRBJ1-1 | . | TRBV6-5 | TGTGCCAGCAGTTACCAAAATGAGAAGTTTGAAGCTTTCTTT | CASSYQNEKFEAFF
. | TRBJ2-7 | . | TRBV18 | TGTGCCAGCTCACCACAACAGGACCACCTTGAGCAGTACTTC | CASSPQQDHLEQYF
. | TRBJ1-4 | . | TRBV5-4 | TGTGCCAGCAGCTTGGGGGGCAGCAATAATGAAAAACTGTTTTTT | CASSLGGSNNEKLFF
. | TRBJ1-5 | . | TRBV7-9 | TGTGCCAGCAGCTTAGATTCGGGGATCAATCAGCCCCAGCATTTT | CASSLDSGINQPQHF
once | TRBJ2-7 | . | TRBV5-1 | TGCGCCAGCAGCTTGGCCGCGGTTGCTAGGGGATCCTACGAGCAGTACTTC | CASSLAAVARGSYEQYF
. | TRBJ2-7 | TRBD1 | TRBV11-2 | TGTGCCAGCAGCTTAGATATAGGAGACAGGGGAGTCGAGCAGTACTTC | CASSLDIGDRGVEQYF
. | TRBJ1-1 | . | TRBV4-1 | TGCGCCAGCAGCCAATCGACAGCGATGAACACTGAAGCTTTCTTT | CASSQSTAMNTEAFF
. | TRBJ1-1 | . | TRBV7-9 | TGTGCCAGCAGCTTAGACAGGGTGACTCGTTGGACTGAAGCTTTCTTT | CASSLDRVTRWTEAFF
once | TRBJ2-7 | . | TRBV11-2 | TGTGCCAGCAGCTTACTGAGTTCTGGTGAGCAGTACTTC | CASSLLSSGEQYF